This entry lists 23 T cell receptor beta chains sequenced from one sample in a study of T-cell memory formation after mild COVID-19. TCRdb analysed the 5' RACE reads with MiXCR anew, one entry per CDR3 protein. The sample holds hundreds of thousands of distinct CDR3 sequences, approximately 15% seen once. The sequenced sample was PBMCs or a T cell subset sorted from them (not recorded which). All receptors derive from a man aged 18 to 29 who had mild COVID-19 (a few samples of this study predate the infection). Cell type and time point are not known.

This clonotype was seen many times. The V gene is TRBV12-3 or TRBV12-4, the J gene TRBJ2-3; D may be TRBD1 or TRBD2 (6 bases each). The CDR3 totals 13 residues. The germline V and J ends were trimmed by 6 bases and 4 bases, with 11 bases remaining between them. The CDR3 DNA reads TGTGCCAGCAGCGCAGGGGAGGCAGATACGCAGTATTTT. It translates to CASSAGEADTQYF.

This chain connects TRBV7-2 to TRBJ1-1, with a weak D call TRBD1 (5 bases). Looked up from germline, CDR1 is SGHTA and CDR2 is FQGNSA. This CDR3 is 14 amino acids long. Trimming removed 3 bases from V and 6 bases from J, with 14 bases in between. The CDR3 loop is CASSLIGGMSEAFF. CDR3 DNA sequence: TGTGCCAGCAGCTTGATTGGGGGAATGTCTGAAGCTTTCTTT.

This clonotype was picked up one time. This sequence joins TRBV5-5 and TRBJ1-5; D uncertain. This CDR3 is 18 amino acids long. CDR1 and CDR2 (germline): SGHKS, YYEKEE (reference sequence). V lost 1 base and J 2 bases, leaving 19 bases between the germline ends. The CDR3 DNA follows: TGTGCCAGCAGCTTGAGGTTAATTTCCAACGGGGGCAATCAGCCCCAGCATTTT. Encoded protein: CASSLRLISNGGNQPQHF.

V gene TRBV6-1 combines with J gene TRBJ2-7, with D maybe TRBD2 (5 bases). V lost 3 bases and J lost 3, with 12 bases in between. The length of the CDR3 is 14 residues. CDR1 is MNHNS, CDR2 SASEGT, per germline. CDR3 region: CASSDVAAGYEQYV. The CDR3 region has the DNA TGTGCCAGCAGTGACGTAGCCGCGGGCTACGAGCAGTACGTC.

The V gene is TRBV28, the J gene TRBJ1-6, with TRBD1 identical over 9 bases. CDR1 is MDHEN, CDR2 SYDVKM, per germline. This CDR3 spans 16 amino acids. V dropped 2 bases and J dropped 14; count of bases not matched to a gene: 13. The CDR3, as DNA: TGTGCCAGCAGTTTAAAAGCCGGGACAGGGTCTCTTTCCCTCCACTTT. It yields the protein CASSLKAGTGSLSLHF.

This clonotype was observed a few times. The V call is TRBV7-9, the J call TRBJ2-1, with a tentative D call TRBD2 (5 bases). The CDR3 runs 15 residues. CDR1 is SEHNR, CDR2 FQNEAQ, per germline (reference sequence). Trimming took off 6 bases at V and 6 bases at J, with 18 bases between the two ends. The CDR3 region is CASSHPGRPLNEQFF. CDR3 nucleotide sequence: TGTGCCAGCAGTCATCCGGGGAGACCTCTCAATGAGCAGTTCTTC.

This clonotype was counted between two and nine times. The CDR3 DNA reads TGTGCCAGCAGCGCTAGCGGTTTAGGAGATACGCAGTATTTT. Translated: CASSASGLGDTQYF. The gene calls are TRBV9 and TRBJ2-3; 7 nucleotides line up with TRBD2. Germline CDR1 reads SGDLS; CDR2 reads YYNGEE. The V segment lost 3 bases and the J segment 5 bases; nucleotides outside the gene matches: 6. The CDR3 sequence is 14 residues long.

The chain links TRBV13 to TRBJ2-7; D may match TRBD1 or TRBD2 (5 bases each). Germline V gene sequence: CDR1 PRHDT, CDR2 FYEKMQ (reference sequence). The CDR3 sequence is 13 residues long. The V gene lost 3 bases and the J gene lost 7 bases, with 13 bases spanning the gap. CDR3 in amino acids: CASSLGPGQEQYF. The CDR3 coding sequence is TGTGCCAGCAGCTTGGGACCGGGGCAAGAGCAGTACTTC.

In this sample, this clonotype turned up a few times. The genes are TRBV6-5 and TRBJ1-6; a possible D gene is TRBD1 (5 bases). The germline V gene has CDR1 MNHEY and CDR2 SVGAGI. Trimming took 8 bases from V and 8 from J, leaving 16 bases between them. The CDR3 covers 14 residues. The CDR3 reads CASAEQEYDSPLHF. CDR3 nucleotide sequence: TGTGCCAGCGCAGAACAGGAGTACGATTCACCCCTCCACTTT.

This clonotype showed up just a few times. V is TRBV7-2 and J is TRBJ2-1; 7 nucleotides line up with TRBD2. J gave up 5 bases and V 4 bases, and 2 bases lay outside the gene matches. This CDR3 comprises 13 residues. The germline gives CDR1 SGHTA, CDR2 FQGNSA. For the CDR3, the DNA is TGTGCCAGCAGCTCGGGACTAAACAATGAGCAGTTCTTC. Protein: CASSSGLNNEQFF.

The J gene is TRBJ2-5, the V gene TRBV2; possibly TRBD1 for D (6 bases). This CDR3 region has 14 residues. Trimming left V 6 bases short and J 4 bases short, with 15 bases between. Germline CDR1 and CDR2: SNHLY and FYNNEI. The CDR3 loop is CASRSGRGLETQYF. The CDR3 DNA sequence: TGTGCCAGCAGGTCGGGCAGGGGCCTAGAGACCCAGTACTTC.

V and J are TRBV29-1 and TRBJ1-2; D not resolved. V was pared by 6 bases and J by 3 bases, with 8 bases between. This CDR3 is 11 amino acids long. Germline loops: CDR1 SQVTM, CDR2 ANQGSEA. The CDR3 loop reads CSVAPDYGYTF. In DNA, the CDR3 is TGCAGCGTGGCCCCCGACTATGGCTACACCTTC.

This clonotype came up many times. The chain couples TRBV6-2 or TRBV6-3 to TRBJ2-7; D gene uncertain. From germline, CDR1 is MNHEY and CDR2 SVGEGT. The CDR3 runs 13 residues. V shed 0 bases and J shed 9 bases, with 12 bases lying between them. This CDR3 is CASSYSGLPGQYV. The DNA for the CDR3 is TGTGCCAGCAGTTACTCAGGTCTCCCGGGGCAGTACGTC.

A few counts support this clonotype. The chain carries TRBV7-3 and TRBJ2-7; TRBD2 matches at 8 bases. With 4 bases clipped from V and 6 bases from J, the junction kept 5 bases outside the gene matches. The CDR3 contains 13 residues. Germline V CDR1 and CDR2: SGHTA, FQGTGA. Written as DNA, the CDR3 is TGTGCCAGCAGCTCCACCGGGGGGGCCGAGCAGTACTTC. Translating it yields CASSSTGGAEQYF.

V is TRBV5-1 and J is TRBJ1-6; 7 bases are shared with TRBD1. Germline CDR1 reads SGHRS; CDR2 reads YFSETQ. The CDR3 is made up of 15 amino acids. The trim removed 4 bases at V and 7 bases at J, leaving 8 bases unmatched. The CDR3 sequence: CASSLTGQTNSPLHF. CDR3 sequence (DNA): TGCGCCAGCAGCCTCACGGGACAGACCAATTCACCCCTCCACTTT.

This sequence joins TRBV12-3 or TRBV12-4 and TRBJ1-5; tentatively, D is TRBD1 (6 bases). This CDR3 spans 14 amino acids. V dropped 5 bases and J dropped 2 bases, with 10 bases sitting between them. CDR3 DNA: TGTGCCAGCAGTGCCAGGGGAGGCAATCAGCCCCAGCATTTT. Protein product: CASSARGGNQPQHF.

J is TRBJ1-3 and V is TRBV10-3, with D unresolved. Trimming took off 8 bases at V and 4 bases at J, with 12 bases between the two ends. Germline V lookup: CDR1 ENHRY, CDR2 SYGVKD. The CDR3 has 13 amino acids. For the CDR3, the DNA is TGTGCCATCCCTTGGGAGGCGGGAAACACCATATATTTT. Protein sequence: CAIPWEAGNTIYF.

The chain recombines TRBV12-3 or TRBV12-4 with TRBJ1-1; D call uncertain. The CDR3 consists of 13 residues. Trimming took off 4 bases at V and 3 bases at J, with 9 bases between the two ends. In DNA form, the CDR3 reads TGTGCCAGCAGTTCCCCTCGGGACACTGAAGCTTTCTTT. Translation: CASSSPRDTEAFF.

The chain couples TRBV4-3 to TRBJ2-5; a weak D match, TRBD1 (6 bases). The CDR3 is 16 residues long. Trimming pared 0 bases from V and 5 bases from J, leaving 16 bases between. Germline lookup yields CDR1 LGHNA and CDR2 YSLEER. The CDR3 spells CASSQDLAGAEETQYF. The DNA for the CDR3 is TGCGCCAGCAGCCAAGATCTCGCAGGGGCTGAGGAGACCCAGTACTTC.

This clonotype was seen a few times. The rearrangement joins TRBV12-3 or TRBV12-4 to TRBJ2-1; TRBD1 aligns across 10 bases. Losses at the gene ends were 3 bases for V and 5 bases for J; bases not matched to a gene: 1. The CDR3 spans 14 residues. The CDR3 bases are TGTGCCAGCAGTTTCGGGACAGGGGACAATGAGCAGTTCTTC. Encoded protein: CASSFGTGDNEQFF.

The J gene is TRBJ2-1, the V gene TRBV11-2; D tentatively reads TRBD1 or TRBD2 (6 bases each). V lost 1 base to trimming and J lost 6 bases, with 16 bases between them. From germline, CDR1 is SGHAT and CDR2 FQNNGV. The CDR3 loop spans 16 amino acids. CDR3 DNA: TGTGCCAGCAGCTTAGGTGTCGGGGGCGCGGCCAATGAGCAGTTCTTC. The encoded protein is CASSLGVGGAANEQFF.

This chain links TRBV2 with TRBJ2-5; possibly TRBD2 for D (5 bases). The CDR3 length is 14 residues. Trimming cost V 4 bases and J 4 bases, with 13 bases left between them. Germline CDR1 SNHLY, CDR2 FYNNEI. CDR3 nucleotides: TGTGCCAGCAGTGCTGAGGTACTAGGAGAGACCCAGTACTTC. This translates into CASSAEVLGETQYF.

The chain couples TRBV2 to TRBJ2-7; D remains unclear. From germline, CDR1 is SNHLY and CDR2 FYNNEI. With 5 bases removed from V and 3 bases from J, the gap between germline ends came to 5 bases. This CDR3 has 11 amino acids. As DNA, the CDR3 is TGTGCCAGCAGTAATAGCTACGAGCAGTACGTC. It codes for CASSNSYEQYV.